The 26 T cell receptor beta chains in this list originate from one sample, sequenced in a study of identical twins. One entry per CDR3 protein results from TCRdb running MiXCR on the 5' RACE reads. The data contain hundreds of thousands of distinct CDR3 sequences, around 8.3% of them singletons. These sequences were also reported in another study, on yellow fever vaccine responses in identical twins.

The sequenced material came from PBMCs. These TCRs come from a woman between 18 and 30 years old in good health.

The rearrangement joins TRBV3-1 to TRBJ1-4, with 8 bases lining up with TRBD1. The CDR3 spans 14 residues. Germline V gene lookup returns CDR1 LGHDT and CDR2 YNNKEL (reference sequence). V shed 2 bases and J 13 bases; nucleotides not matched to a gene: 9. The CDR3 region has the DNA TGTGCCAGCAGCCAAACGCGACAGGGGAGGTCACTGTTTTTT. It translates to CASSQTRQGRSLFF.

The chain couples TRBV4-1 to TRBJ1-1, with TRBD1 matching over 8 bases. Germline V gives CDR1 MGHRA, CDR2 YSYEKL. V lost 3 bases to trimming and J lost 5 bases; unmatched junction nucleotides: 17. This CDR3 region has 18 residues. CDR3 nucleotide sequence: TGCGCCAGCAGCCATCCCCGGCGGGAGGACAGGGCCAGGACTGAAGCTTTCTTT. It encodes CASSHPRREDRARTEAFF.

The sample holds a few counts of this clonotype. The CDR3 bases are TGTGCCAGCAGCTTAGAGGGAGGGCCGTTCTATGAGCAGTTCTTC. Protein product: CASSLEGGPFYEQFF. The chain links TRBV7-9 to TRBJ2-1; TRBD2 matches at 7 bases. The CDR3 has 15 residues. V was clipped by 1 base and J by 8 bases; unmatched bases: 8. Germline CDR1 and CDR2: SEHNR and FQNEAQ (reference sequence).

The CDR3 bases are TGCGCCAGCAGCTTCGAAGTGGGTAATGAAAAACTGTTTTTT. Translating gives CASSFEVGNEKLFF. The rearrangement uses TRBV5-1 and TRBJ1-4; unclear D gene. V was shortened by 2 bases and J by 4 bases, with 9 bases between the two germline ends. The CDR3 is made up of 14 amino acids. The germline V gene encodes CDR1 SGHRS and CDR2 YFSETQ.

This clonotype has just a few counts. This sequence joins TRBV4-3 and TRBJ2-3, with a tentative D call TRBD2 (6 bases). From germline, CDR1 is LGHNA and CDR2 YSLEER. V shed 0 bases and J shed 11 bases, with 18 bases lying between them. CDR3 length: 15 residues. This CDR3 reads CASSQETAEGNGQYF. Here the CDR3 DNA reads TGCGCCAGCAGCCAAGAAACGGCGGAGGGGAATGGGCAGTATTTT.

This chain joins TRBV7-6 and TRBJ2-3; D is ambiguous. This CDR3 has 14 residues. Deletions cut 1 base from V and 4 bases from J, with 9 bases between. Germline-derived CDR1 and CDR2 are SGHVS and FNYEAQ. This CDR3 is CASSLGYSPDTQYF. CDR3 coding DNA: TGTGCCAGCAGCTTAGGTTATAGCCCAGATACGCAGTATTTT.

The sample holds many counts of this clonotype. The rearrangement joins TRBV15 to TRBJ2-3; the D gene is possibly TRBD1 (6 bases). Trimming removed 1 base from V and 3 bases from J, with 11 bases in between. Germline V gene data show CDR1 as LNHNV and CDR2 as YYDKDF (reference sequence). CDR3 length: 15 residues. CDR3 nucleotides: TGTGCCACCAGCAGAGCGGGCAGGGGAACAGATACGCAGTATTTT. It translates to CATSRAGRGTDTQYF. The variable domain in full, completed from reference TRBV15 and TRBJ2-3, reads DAMVIQNPRYQVTQFGKPVTLSCSQTLNHNVMYWYQQKSSQAPKLLFHYYDKDFNNEADTPDNFQSRRPNTSFCFLDIRSPGLGDTAMYLCATSRAGRGTDTQYFGPGTRLTVL.

This clonotype occurred many times. V and J are TRBV28 and TRBJ2-5; D may match TRBD1 or TRBD2 (5 bases each). V dropped 6 bases and J dropped 2 bases, with 10 bases sitting between them. The CDR3 totals 13 residues. CDR1 is MDHEN and CDR2 is SYDVKM in the germline V gene. The CDR3 loop is CASRPGPQETQYF. The CDR3, as DNA: TGTGCCAGCAGACCGGGACCGCAAGAGACCCAGTACTTC.

The table lists this clonotype with a few counts. This sequence joins TRBV11-1 and TRBJ2-1; 10 bases are a match to TRBD2. Trimming at V came to 1 base and at J to 7 bases, leaving 13 bases not matched to a gene. CDR1 and CDR2 from the germline V gene are SGHAT and FQDESV (reference sequence). This CDR3 contains 18 residues. The CDR3 spells CASSLVVGSSGSHNEQFF. The CDR3 DNA is TGTGCCAGCAGCTTAGTCGTCGGATCTAGCGGGAGTCATAATGAGCAGTTCTTC.

The chain couples TRBV20-1 to TRBJ2-5; 12 positions match TRBD2. The trim removed 0 bases at V and 5 bases at J, leaving 7 bases unmatched. CDR1 DFQATT and CDR2 SNEGSKA come from the germline V gene (reference sequence). The CDR3 length is 16 residues. CDR3 coding DNA: TGCAGTGCTAGAGATTTTTGGACTAGCGGGATTGAGACCCAGTACTTC. This translates into CSARDFWTSGIETQYF.

V usage is TRBV9 and J usage is TRBJ2-5; weak D call: TRBD1 (6 bases). The length of the CDR3 is 16 residues. The germline V gene has CDR1 SGDLS and CDR2 YYNGEE. Trimming took off 0 bases at V and 5 bases at J, with 17 bases between the two ends. The chain's CDR3 is CASSVDPTGRGETQYF. DNA of the CDR3: TGTGCCAGCAGCGTAGACCCGACAGGTCGCGGCGAGACCCAGTACTTC.

The V gene is TRBV7-8, the J gene TRBJ2-1, with D perhaps TRBD2 (6 bases). The V gene's germline CDR1 is SGHVS and CDR2 FQNEAQ. Trimming took 1 base from V and 4 from J, leaving 20 bases between them. This CDR3 spans 18 amino acids. The CDR3 region has the DNA TGTGCCAGCAGCTTAGTACACCCCCGGGGGAGTTTTTACAATGAGCAGTTCTTC. This encodes CASSLVHPRGSFYNEQFF.

This chain uses TRBV5-1 with TRBJ2-5; TRBD2 matches 8 bases. Looked up from germline, CDR1 is SGHRS and CDR2 is YFSETQ. The CDR3 covers 15 residues. Losses at the gene ends were 6 bases for V and 3 bases for J; bases not matched to a gene: 10. In nucleotides, the CDR3 is TGCGCCAGCACCCCGGGTAGCGGGGCGAAAGAGACCCAGTACTTC. Translating gives CASTPGSGAKETQYF.

This clonotype was detected a few times. V usage is TRBV28 and J usage is TRBJ2-4; possible D gene TRBD1, 7 bases. This CDR3 is 15 amino acids long. Trimming left V 6 bases short and J 1 base short, with 13 bases between. In germline, CDR1 is MDHEN, CDR2 SYDVKM. The chain's CDR3 is CASSRAGGAKNIQYF. In DNA, the CDR3 is TGTGCCAGCAGCCGAGCAGGGGGGGCCAAAAACATTCAGTACTTC.

On this clonotype itself: One end of the junction varies from germline; a read error may be responsible. The gene calls are TRBV7-9 and TRBJ2-5, with TRBD2 matching over 11 bases. Germline values: CDR1 SEHNR, CDR2 FQNEAQ (reference sequence). This CDR3 is 12 amino acids long. The CDR3 loop reads CASSSGGGLADF. CDR3 bases: TGTGCCAGCAGCTCAGGTGGGGGACTAGCGGACTTC.

This clonotype was counted many times. The rearrangement links TRBV12-3 or TRBV12-4 to TRBJ2-7; D perhaps matches TRBD2 (6 bases). The CDR3 length is 15 residues. V shed 0 bases and J shed 2 bases, with 11 bases lying between them. CDR3 sequence reads: CASSLAGTATYEQYF. The CDR3 nucleotides read TGTGCCAGCAGTTTAGCCGGGACTGCCACCTACGAGCAGTACTTC.

This clonotype has ten or more counts. The gene calls are TRBV2 and TRBJ2-5, with TRBD2 matching 9 bases. From germline, CDR1 is SNHLY and CDR2 FYNNEI. The CDR3 is made up of 14 amino acids. V trimming: 5 bases; J trimming: 2 bases; junction bases outside the gene matches: 3. CDR3 amino acids: CASSPAGGQETQYF. For the CDR3, the DNA is TGTGCCAGCAGTCCAGCGGGGGGACAAGAGACCCAGTACTTC.

This clonotype showed up just a few times. The chain has TRBV7-2 and TRBJ2-7, with D possibly TRBD2 on 6 matching bases. Trimming stripped 1 base from V and 3 bases from J, with 13 bases between. Germline CDR1 reads SGHTA; CDR2 reads FQGNSA. The CDR3 runs 15 residues. DNA for the CDR3: TGTGCCAGCAGCTTAGGGGCCCAAGCGGGCTACGAGCAGTACTTC. Translated, it gives CASSLGAQAGYEQYF.

This clonotype was seen many times. The rearrangement uses TRBV12-5 and TRBJ2-1; TRBD2 agrees at 14 bases. The CDR3 is 18 residues long. Germline-derived CDR1 and CDR2 are LGHNT and FRNRAP. V was clipped by 1 base and J by 4 bases; unmatched bases: 6. The CDR3 region is CASGLAAGLAGDYNEQFF. DNA of the CDR3: TGTGCTAGTGGTTTGGCCGCGGGACTAGCGGGAGATTACAATGAGCAGTTCTTC.

This clonotype was seen repeatedly, ten times or more. This chain uses TRBV5-5 with TRBJ1-1; TRBD1 agrees at 9 bases. From germline, CDR1 is SGHKS and CDR2 YYEKEE (reference sequence). This CDR3 spans 14 amino acids. The junction had 6 bases not matched to a gene; V was cut back by 4 bases and J by 5 bases. In DNA, the CDR3 is TGTGCCAGCAGCACCGGGACAGGGAGGACTGAAGCTTTCTTT. Translated, it gives CASSTGTGRTEAFF.

This clonotype was counted ten times or more. The V and J genes are TRBV7-8 and TRBJ2-1, with D tentatively TRBD1 (6 bases). The CDR3 runs to 15 residues. Trimming stripped 5 bases from V and 0 bases from J, with 11 bases between. Germline CDR1 and CDR2: SGHVS and FQNEAQ. CDR3 DNA: TGTGCCAGCAGCCCCGGGACACCCTCCTACAATGAGCAGTTCTTC. Translated, it gives CASSPGTPSYNEQFF.

This clonotype was recorded at least ten times. This chain connects TRBV24-1 to TRBJ2-7, with 7 bases lining up with TRBD2. This CDR3 region has 13 residues. J lost 2 bases, V lost 6 bases, and 3 bases had no gene match. CDR1 is KGHDR, CDR2 SFDVKD, per germline. CDR3 residues: CATSPSGTYEQYF. The CDR3 coding sequence is TGTGCCACCAGTCCTAGCGGTACCTACGAGCAGTACTTC.

This rearrangement joins TRBV4-1 to TRBJ2-1; 10 positions agree with TRBD2. CDR3 size: 19 residues. Germline V gene lookup returns CDR1 MGHRA and CDR2 YSYEKL. Trimming cost V 0 bases and J 6 bases; bases outside gene matches: 14. CDR3 in amino acids: CASSQDTGLAGERSNEQFF. In nucleotides, the CDR3 is TGCGCCAGCAGCCAAGATACGGGGCTAGCGGGAGAAAGAAGCAATGAGCAGTTCTTC.

This clonotype was seen only a few times. The chain uses TRBV28 and TRBJ2-7; D may correspond to TRBD1 or TRBD2 (6 bases each). The CDR3 is 16 amino acids. Trimming stripped 7 bases from V and 2 bases from J, with 21 bases between. Germline CDR1 and CDR2: MDHEN and SYDVKM. CDR3 loop: CASIAMSPRGPYEQYF. CDR3 in DNA: TGTGCCAGCATTGCAATGTCCCCACGGGGGCCCTACGAGCAGTACTTC. The full variable domain, in which reference TRBV28 and TRBJ2-7 provide the parts outside the CDR3, is DVKVTQSSRYLVKRTGEKVFLECVQDMDHENMFWYRQDPGLGLRLIYFSYDVKMKEKGDIPEGYSVSREKKERFSLILESASTNQTSMYLCASIAMSPRGPYEQYFGPGTRLTVT.

This clonotype occurred many times. V and J are TRBV7-9 and TRBJ2-7; TRBD2 matches at 8 bases. V was clipped by 2 bases and J by 6 bases; unmatched bases: 6. This CDR3 comprises 14 residues. Looked up from germline, CDR1 is SEHNR and CDR2 is FQNEAQ (reference sequence). The CDR3 DNA sequence: TGTGCCAGCAGCTTAAATAAGCGGGAGCTCGAGCAGTACTTC. Translating gives CASSLNKRELEQYF. The variable domain in full, with the rest retrieved from reference TRBV7-9 and TRBJ2-7, is DTGVSQNPRHKITKRGQNVTFRCDPISEHNRLYWYRQTLGQGPEFLTYFQNEAQLEKSRLLSDRFSAERPKGSFSTLEIQRTEQGDSAMYLCASSLNKRELEQYFGPGTRLTVT.

V is TRBV7-2 and J is TRBJ1-5; 8 bases match TRBD1. The germline V gene has CDR1 SGHTA and CDR2 FQGNSA. With V trimmed by 4 bases and J by 2 bases, 4 bases remained unmatched. This CDR3 is 15 amino acids long. CDR3 protein: CASSSTGQGNQPQHF. The CDR3 nucleotides are TGTGCCAGCAGCTCAACGGGACAGGGCAATCAGCCCCAGCATTTT.